A few counts support the clone carrying this TCR beta chain. Its antigen is not known. This record comes from a study of response to subunit inactivated influenza vaccine. Regarding the study as a whole: It was the authors' suggestion that each seasonal influenza vaccination recruits few new T cells.

The CDR3 has 14 amino acids. Germline V gene sequence: CDR1 KGHSH, CDR2 LQKENI. Trimming took 0 bases from V and 8 from J, leaving 11 bases between them. TCRdb itself ran the RT-PCR reads through MiXCR, one entry per CDR3 protein. This table holds a few hundred thousand distinct CDR3 sequences, roughly 22% found once. The chain uses TRBV18 and TRBJ2-1; no firm D call. This TCR was recovered from a man aged 50 to 69 who received an inactivated influenza vaccine. Sample: PBMCs from blood, taken approximately 22 months after vaccination. The CDR3 here is CASSPPNGFDEQFF. In DNA, the CDR3 is TGTGCCAGCTCACCACCGAACGGTTTCGATGAGCAGTTCTTC.